This TCR beta chain emerged from a study of regulatory T cells in long-lasting Graves disease. Stated time point: persistent/refractory GD, antithyroid drugs over 5 years with positive TRAb. RNA from PBMCs was the source of the TCR library. Building the TCR beta libraries relied on iRepertoire HTBI primers, and CDR3 regions underwent Arm-PCR. TCRdb recomputed calls from the multiplex PCR reads with MiXCR, one row per CDR3 protein. Of 700,000 or so distinct CDR3 sequences detected, roughly 30% appear once; the ten largest clones hold around 42%. The V gene lost 2 bases and the J gene lost 1 base, with 8 bases spanning the gap. Germline CDR1 is LGHDT and CDR2 is YNNKEL (reference sequence). This CDR3 contains 14 residues.

This TCR was recovered from a female donor with Graves disease. The rearrangement uses TRBV3-1 and TRBJ1-1; D is undetermined. The sequencing used peripheral blood mononuclear cells (PBMCs), collected when the disease was refractory, from a patient treated with antithyroid drugs. CDR3 sequence reads: CASSQLPRNTEAFF. CDR3 DNA sequence: TGTGCCAGCAGCCAACTTCCCAGGAACACTGAAGCTTTCTTT.